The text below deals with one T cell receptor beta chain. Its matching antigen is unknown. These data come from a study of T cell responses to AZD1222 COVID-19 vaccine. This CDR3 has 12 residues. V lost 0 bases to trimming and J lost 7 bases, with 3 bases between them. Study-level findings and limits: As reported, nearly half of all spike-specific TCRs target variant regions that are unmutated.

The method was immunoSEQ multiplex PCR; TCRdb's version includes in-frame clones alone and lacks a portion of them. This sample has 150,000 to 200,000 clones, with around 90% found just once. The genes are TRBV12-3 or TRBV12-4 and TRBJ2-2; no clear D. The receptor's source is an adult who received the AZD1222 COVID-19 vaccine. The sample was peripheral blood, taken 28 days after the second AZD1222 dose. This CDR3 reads CASSLAVGELFF. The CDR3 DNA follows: TGTGCCAGCAGTTTAGCGGTCGGGGAGCTGTTTTTT.